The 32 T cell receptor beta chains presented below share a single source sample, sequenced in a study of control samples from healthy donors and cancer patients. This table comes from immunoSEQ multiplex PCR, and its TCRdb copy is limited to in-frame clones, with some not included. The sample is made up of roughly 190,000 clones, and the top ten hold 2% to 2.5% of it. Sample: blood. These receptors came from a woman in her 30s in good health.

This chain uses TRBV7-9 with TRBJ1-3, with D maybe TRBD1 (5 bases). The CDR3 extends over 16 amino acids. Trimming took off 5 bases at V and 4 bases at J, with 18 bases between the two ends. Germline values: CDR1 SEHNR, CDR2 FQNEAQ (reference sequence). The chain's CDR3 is CASSPSGGRGGNTIYF. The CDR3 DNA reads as TGTGCCAGCAGCCCCTCCGGGGGTAGGGGAGGAAACACCATATATTTT.

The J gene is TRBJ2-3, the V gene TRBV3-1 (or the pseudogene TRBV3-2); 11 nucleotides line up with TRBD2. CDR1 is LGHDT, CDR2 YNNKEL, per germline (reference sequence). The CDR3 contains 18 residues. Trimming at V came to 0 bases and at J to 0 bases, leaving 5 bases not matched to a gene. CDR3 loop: CASSQEARLAGSTDTQYF. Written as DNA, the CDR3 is TGTGCCAGCAGCCAAGAGGCCAGACTAGCGGGAAGCACAGATACGCAGTATTTT.

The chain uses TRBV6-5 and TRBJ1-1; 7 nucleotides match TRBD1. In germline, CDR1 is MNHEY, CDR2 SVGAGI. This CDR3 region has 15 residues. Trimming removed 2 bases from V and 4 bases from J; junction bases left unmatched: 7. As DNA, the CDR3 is TGTGCCAGCAGTTACCGGACAGGCCTCAGCACTGAAGCTTTCTTT. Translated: CASSYRTGLSTEAFF.

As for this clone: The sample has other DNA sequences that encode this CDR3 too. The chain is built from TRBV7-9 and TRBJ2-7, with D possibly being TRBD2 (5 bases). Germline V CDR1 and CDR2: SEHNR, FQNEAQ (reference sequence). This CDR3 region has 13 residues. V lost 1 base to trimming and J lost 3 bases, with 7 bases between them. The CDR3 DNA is TGTGCCAGCAGCTTAGTCGGGGTCTACGAGCAGTACTTC. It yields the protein CASSLVGVYEQYF.

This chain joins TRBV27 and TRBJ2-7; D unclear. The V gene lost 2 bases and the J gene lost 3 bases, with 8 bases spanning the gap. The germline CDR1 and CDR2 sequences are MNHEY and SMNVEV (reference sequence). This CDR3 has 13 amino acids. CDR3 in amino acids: CASSLKTFYEQYF. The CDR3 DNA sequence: TGTGCCAGCAGTTTAAAAACCTTCTACGAGCAGTACTTC.

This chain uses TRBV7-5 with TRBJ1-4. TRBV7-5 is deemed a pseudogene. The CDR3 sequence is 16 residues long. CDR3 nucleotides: TGTGCCAGAAGCTTAAGGGCCGACCCAACTAATGAAAAACTGTTTTTT. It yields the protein CARSLRADPTNEKLFF.

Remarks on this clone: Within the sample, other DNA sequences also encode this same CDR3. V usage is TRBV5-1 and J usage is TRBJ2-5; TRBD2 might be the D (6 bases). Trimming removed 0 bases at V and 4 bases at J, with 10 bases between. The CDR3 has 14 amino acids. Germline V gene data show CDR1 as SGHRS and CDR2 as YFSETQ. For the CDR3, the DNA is TGCGCCAGCAGCTTGGGGCTGGGGGGAGAGACCCAGTACTTC. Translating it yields CASSLGLGGETQYF.

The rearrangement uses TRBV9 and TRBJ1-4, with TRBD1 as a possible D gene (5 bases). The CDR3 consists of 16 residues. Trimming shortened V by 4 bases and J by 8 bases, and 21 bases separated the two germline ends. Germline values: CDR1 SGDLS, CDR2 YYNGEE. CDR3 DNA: TGTGCCAGCAGCACCCCTGGTGGGACTCTGGGGGAAAAACTGTTTTTT. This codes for CASSTPGGTLGEKLFF.

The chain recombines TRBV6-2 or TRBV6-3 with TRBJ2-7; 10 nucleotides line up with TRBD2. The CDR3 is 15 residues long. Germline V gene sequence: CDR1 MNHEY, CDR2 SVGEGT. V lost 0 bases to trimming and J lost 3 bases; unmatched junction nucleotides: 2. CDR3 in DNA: TGTGCCAGCAGTTACTCGGCTAGCGGGGGCTACGAGCAGTACTTC. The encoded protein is CASSYSASGGYEQYF.

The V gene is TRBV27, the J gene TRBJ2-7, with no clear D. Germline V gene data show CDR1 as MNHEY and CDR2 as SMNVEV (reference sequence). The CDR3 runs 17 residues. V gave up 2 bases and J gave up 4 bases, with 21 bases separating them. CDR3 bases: TGTGCCAGCAGTTTAGGGCCCCCGGGTGGGTATGGGTACGAGCAGTACTTC. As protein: CASSLGPPGGYGYEQYF.

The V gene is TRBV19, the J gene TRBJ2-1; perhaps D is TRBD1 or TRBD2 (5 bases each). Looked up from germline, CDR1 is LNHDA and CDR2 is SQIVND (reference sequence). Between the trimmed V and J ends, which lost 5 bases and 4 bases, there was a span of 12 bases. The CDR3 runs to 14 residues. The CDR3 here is CASSSGTVYNEQFF. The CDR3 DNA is TGTGCCAGTAGTTCAGGGACGGTATACAATGAGCAGTTCTTC.

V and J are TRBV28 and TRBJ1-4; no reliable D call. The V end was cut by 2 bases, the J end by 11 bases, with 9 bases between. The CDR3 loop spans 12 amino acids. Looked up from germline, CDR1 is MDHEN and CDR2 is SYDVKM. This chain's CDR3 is CASSLGAPKLFF. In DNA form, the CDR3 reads TGTGCCAGCAGTTTAGGAGCCCCGAAACTGTTTTTT.

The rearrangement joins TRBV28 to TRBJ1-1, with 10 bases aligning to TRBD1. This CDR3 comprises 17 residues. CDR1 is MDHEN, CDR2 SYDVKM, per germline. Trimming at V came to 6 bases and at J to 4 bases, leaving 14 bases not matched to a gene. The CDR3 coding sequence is TGTGCCAGCAGCCGAGGGGACAGGGGCGATAAGGGCACTGAAGCTTTCTTT. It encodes CASSRGDRGDKGTEAFF.

The CDR3 DNA reads TGTGCCAGCAGCTTAACGGTTGGGCACCAAGAGACCCAGTACTTC. It encodes CASSLTVGHQETQYF. This rearrangement joins TRBV11-2 to TRBJ2-5; no reliable D call. The CDR3 runs to 15 residues. V lost 2 bases, J lost 0 bases, and 10 bases lay in between. Looked up from germline, CDR1 is SGHAT and CDR2 is FQNNGV.

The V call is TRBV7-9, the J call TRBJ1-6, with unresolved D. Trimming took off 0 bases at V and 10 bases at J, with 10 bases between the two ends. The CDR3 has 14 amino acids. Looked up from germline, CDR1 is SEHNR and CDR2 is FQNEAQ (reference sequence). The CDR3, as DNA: TGTGCCAGCAGCTTAGCCGTGACAAAATCACCCCTCCACTTT. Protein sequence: CASSLAVTKSPLHF.

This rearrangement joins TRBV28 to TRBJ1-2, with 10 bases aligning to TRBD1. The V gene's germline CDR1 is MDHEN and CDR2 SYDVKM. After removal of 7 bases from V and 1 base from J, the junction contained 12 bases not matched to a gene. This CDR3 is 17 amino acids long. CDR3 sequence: CASNGGDRGTINYGYTF. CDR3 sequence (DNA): TGTGCCAGCAATGGGGGGGACAGGGGCACTATTAACTATGGCTACACCTTC.

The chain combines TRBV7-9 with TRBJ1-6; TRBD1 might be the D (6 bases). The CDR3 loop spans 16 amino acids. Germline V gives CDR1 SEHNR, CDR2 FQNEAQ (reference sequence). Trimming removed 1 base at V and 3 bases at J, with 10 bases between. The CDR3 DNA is TGTGCCAGCAGCTTAGGTCAGGGGTTCTATAATTCACCCCTCCACTTT. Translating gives CASSLGQGFYNSPLHF. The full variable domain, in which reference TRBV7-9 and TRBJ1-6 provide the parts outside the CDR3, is DTGVSQNPRHKITKRGQNVTFRCDPISEHNRLYWYRQTLGQGPEFLTYFQNEAQLEKSRLLSDRFSAERPKGSFSTLEIQRTEQGDSAMYLCASSLGQGFYNSPLHFGNGTRLTVT.

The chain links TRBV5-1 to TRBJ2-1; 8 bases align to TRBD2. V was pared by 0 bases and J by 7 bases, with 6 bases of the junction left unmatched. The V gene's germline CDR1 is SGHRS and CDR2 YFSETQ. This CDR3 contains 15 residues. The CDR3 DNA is TGCGCCAGCAGCTTGGCGGGGGGGCTTGTAAATGAGCAGTTCTTC. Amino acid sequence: CASSLAGGLVNEQFF. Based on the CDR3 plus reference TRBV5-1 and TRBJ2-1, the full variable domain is KAGVTQTPRYLIKTRGQQVTLSCSPISGHRSVSWYQQTPGQGLQFLFEYFSETQRNKGNFPGRFSGRQFSNSRSEMNVSTLELGDSALYLCASSLAGGLVNEQFFGPGTRLTVL.

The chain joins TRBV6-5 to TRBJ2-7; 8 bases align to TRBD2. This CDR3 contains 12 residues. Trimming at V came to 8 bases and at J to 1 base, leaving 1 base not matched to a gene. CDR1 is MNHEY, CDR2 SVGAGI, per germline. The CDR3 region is CASGGGSYEQYF. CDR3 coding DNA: TGTGCCAGCGGCGGGGGGTCCTACGAGCAGTACTTC.

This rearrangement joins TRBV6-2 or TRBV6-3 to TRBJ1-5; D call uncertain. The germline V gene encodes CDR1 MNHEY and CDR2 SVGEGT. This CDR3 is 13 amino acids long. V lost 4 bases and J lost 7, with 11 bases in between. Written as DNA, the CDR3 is TGTGCCAGCAGTTCGGCGGGGAAACAGCCCCAGCATTTT. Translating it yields CASSSAGKQPQHF.

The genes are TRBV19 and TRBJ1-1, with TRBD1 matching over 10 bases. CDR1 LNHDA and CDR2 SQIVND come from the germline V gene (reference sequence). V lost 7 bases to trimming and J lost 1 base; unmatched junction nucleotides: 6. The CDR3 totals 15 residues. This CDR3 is CASTSDRGGNTEAFF. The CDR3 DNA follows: TGTGCCAGTACCTCGGACAGGGGGGGGAACACTGAAGCTTTCTTT.

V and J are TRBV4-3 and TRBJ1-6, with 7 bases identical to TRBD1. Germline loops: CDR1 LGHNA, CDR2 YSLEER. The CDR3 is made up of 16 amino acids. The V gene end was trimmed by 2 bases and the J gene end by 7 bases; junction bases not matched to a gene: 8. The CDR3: CASSQTGTAQNSPLHF. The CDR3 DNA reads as TGCGCCAGCAGCCAAACAGGGACAGCGCAAAATTCACCCCTCCACTTT.

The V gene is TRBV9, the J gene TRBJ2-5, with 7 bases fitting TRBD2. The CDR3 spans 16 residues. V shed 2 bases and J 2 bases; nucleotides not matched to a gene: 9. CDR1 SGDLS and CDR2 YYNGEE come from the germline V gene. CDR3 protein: CASSVGRARGQETQYF. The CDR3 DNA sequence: TGTGCCAGCAGCGTGGGGAGGGCGCGGGGACAAGAGACCCAGTACTTC.

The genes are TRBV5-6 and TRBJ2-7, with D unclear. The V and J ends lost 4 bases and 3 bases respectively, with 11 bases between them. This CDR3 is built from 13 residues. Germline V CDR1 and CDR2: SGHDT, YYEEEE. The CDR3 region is CASSADTNYEQYF. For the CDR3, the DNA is TGTGCCAGCAGCGCCGACACTAACTACGAGCAGTACTTC. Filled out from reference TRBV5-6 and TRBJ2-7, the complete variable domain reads DAGVTQSPTHLIKTRGQQVTLRCSPKSGHDTVSWYQQALGQGPQFIFQYYEEEERQRGNFPDRFSGHQFPNYSSELNVNALLLGDSALYLCASSADTNYEQYFGPGTRLTVT.

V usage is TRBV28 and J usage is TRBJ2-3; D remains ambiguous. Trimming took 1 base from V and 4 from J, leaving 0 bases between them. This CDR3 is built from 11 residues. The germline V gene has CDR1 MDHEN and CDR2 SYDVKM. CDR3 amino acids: CASSLSDTQYF. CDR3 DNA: TGTGCCAGCAGTTTATCAGATACGCAGTATTTT.

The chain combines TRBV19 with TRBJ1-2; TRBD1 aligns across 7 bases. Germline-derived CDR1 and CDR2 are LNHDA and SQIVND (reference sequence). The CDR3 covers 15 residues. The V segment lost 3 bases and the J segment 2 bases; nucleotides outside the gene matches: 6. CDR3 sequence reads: CASSIIAGGNYGYTF. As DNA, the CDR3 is TGTGCCAGTAGTATTATAGCAGGGGGAAACTATGGCTACACCTTC.

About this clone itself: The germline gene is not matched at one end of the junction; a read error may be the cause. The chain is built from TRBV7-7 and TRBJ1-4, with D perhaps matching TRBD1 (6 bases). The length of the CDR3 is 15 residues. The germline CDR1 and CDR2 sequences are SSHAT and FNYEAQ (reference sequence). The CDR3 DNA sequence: TGTGCTAGCAGCTTGACGGGGGCCAGGGATGAAAAACTGTTTTTT. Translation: CASSLTGARDEKLFF.

The CDR3 spells CASGVVGTEAFF. The CDR3 nucleotides are TGTGCCAGCGGCGTAGTGGGTACTGAAGCTTTCTTT. This sequence joins TRBV28 and TRBJ1-1; D uncertain. Between the trimmed V and J ends, which lost 8 bases and 5 bases, there was a span of 12 bases. This CDR3 region has 12 residues. CDR1 and CDR2 (germline): MDHEN, SYDVKM.

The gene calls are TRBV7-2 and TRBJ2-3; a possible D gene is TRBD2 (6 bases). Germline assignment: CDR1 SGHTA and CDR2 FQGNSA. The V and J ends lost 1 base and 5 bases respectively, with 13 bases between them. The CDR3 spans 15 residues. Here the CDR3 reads CASSLGRGSIDTQYF. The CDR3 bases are TGTGCCAGCAGCTTAGGTCGGGGGTCCATAGATACGCAGTATTTT.

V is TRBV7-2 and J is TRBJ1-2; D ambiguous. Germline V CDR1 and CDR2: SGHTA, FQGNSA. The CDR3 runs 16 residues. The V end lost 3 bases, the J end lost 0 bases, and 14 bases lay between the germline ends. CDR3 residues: CASSFSANVANYGYTF. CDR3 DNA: TGTGCCAGCAGCTTCTCCGCCAACGTTGCTAACTATGGCTACACCTTC.

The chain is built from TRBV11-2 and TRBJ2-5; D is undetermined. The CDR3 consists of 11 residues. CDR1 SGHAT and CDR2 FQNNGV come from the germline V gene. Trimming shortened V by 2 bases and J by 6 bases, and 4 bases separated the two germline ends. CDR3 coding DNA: TGTGCCAGCAGCTTAACCCAGACCCAGTACTTC. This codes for CASSLTQTQYF.

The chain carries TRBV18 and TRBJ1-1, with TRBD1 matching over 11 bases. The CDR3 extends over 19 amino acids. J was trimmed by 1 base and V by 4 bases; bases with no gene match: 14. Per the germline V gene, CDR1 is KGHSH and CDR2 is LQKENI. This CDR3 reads CASSQIPGQGAKGNTEAFF. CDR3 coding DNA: TGTGCCAGCTCACAGATCCCCGGACAGGGGGCGAAGGGGAACACTGAAGCTTTCTTT.